This T cell receptor (beta chain) was retrieved from a study of early T cells in non-severe SARS-CoV-2 infection. Study information: Sequenced bulk RNA came from whole blood that was unsorted, and chains were unpaired. Study-level results: Clonotype matching in VDJdb favored anti-spike CD8 responses and did not capture private and CD4 specificities.

This clonotype was seen only a few times. The antigen remains undetermined. Germline V gene data show CDR1 as MNHNS and CDR2 as SASEGT. CDR3 length: 11 amino acids. V was pared by 7 bases and J by 8 bases, with 11 bases between. Individual cDNA molecules were tagged with unique molecular identifiers. TCRdb independently ran MiXCR on the 5' RACE reads; one entry per CDR3 protein. The sample lists over 50,000 distinct CDR3 sequences, over 9.5% seen once, with about 3% in the top ten. The chain joins TRBV6-1 to TRBJ1-1, with a weak D call TRBD1 (5 bases). The sequenced material came from whole blood. The TCR was taken from an adult who was a healthcare worker with PCR-confirmed SARS-CoV-2 infection or an uninfected control (not recorded which). This chain's CDR3 is CASIRDLEAFF. The CDR3, as DNA: TGTGCCAGCATCAGGGACCTGGAAGCTTTCTTT.